One and the same sample provided the 9 T cell receptor beta chains below, sequenced in a study of control samples from healthy donors and cancer patients. Sequenced by immunoSEQ multiplex PCR; TCRdb stores in-frame clones only, minus some. This sample yields about 83,000 clones, of which about nine tenths are seen a single time; around 17% belongs to the top ten. Input material: blood. These receptors all come from a man between 50 and 59 years old in good health.

The chain joins TRBV30 to TRBJ2-7, with D possibly being TRBD1 or TRBD2 (6 bases each). V was trimmed by 3 bases and J by 0 bases, leaving 12 bases between them. Germline loops: CDR1 GTSNPN, CDR2 SVGIG (reference sequence). This CDR3 region has 14 residues. This chain's CDR3 is CAWSGQTSSYEQYF. In DNA, the CDR3 is TGTGCCTGGAGCGGACAGACTAGCTCCTACGAGCAGTACTTC.

J is TRBJ2-5 and V is TRBV11-2, with TRBD1 as a possible D gene (6 bases). Trimming removed 2 bases from V and 5 bases from J, with 6 bases in between. In germline, CDR1 is SGHAT, CDR2 FQNNGV. The length of the CDR3 is 12 residues. The CDR3 sequence: CASSLRGETQYF. The DNA of the CDR3 is TGTGCCAGCAGCTTAAGGGGGGAGACCCAGTACTTC.

The chain combines TRBV7-9 with TRBJ2-1; possible D gene TRBD2, 7 bases. Germline CDR1 SEHNR, CDR2 FQNEAQ (reference sequence). V was shortened by 7 bases and J by 5 bases, with 18 bases between the two germline ends. This CDR3 is 15 amino acids long. CDR3 sequence: CASKLRAGAHNEQFF. Written as DNA, the CDR3 is TGTGCCAGCAAACTTAGGGCGGGGGCGCACAATGAGCAGTTCTTC.

The chain joins TRBV19 to TRBJ1-2; TRBD1 matches at 7 bases. The CDR3 consists of 14 residues. Germline V CDR1 and CDR2: LNHDA, SQIVND (reference sequence). V was clipped by 4 bases and J by 1 base; unmatched bases: 3. The DNA of the CDR3 is TGTGCCAGTAGTACCGGGACAGATAACTATGGCTACACCTTC. Amino acids: CASSTGTDNYGYTF.

The V and J genes are TRBV30 and TRBJ1-1, with D hard to call. Trimming left V 0 bases short and J 6 bases short, with 11 bases between. The CDR3 is 13 amino acids. Germline V gene sequence: CDR1 GTSNPN, CDR2 SVGIG (reference sequence). The CDR3 loop is CAWSVKGSAEAFF. The CDR3 DNA follows: TGTGCCTGGAGTGTAAAGGGTAGCGCTGAAGCTTTCTTT. Based on the CDR3 plus reference TRBV30 and TRBJ1-1, the full variable domain is SQTIHQWPATLVQPVGSPLSLECTVEGTSNPNLYWYRQAAGRGLQLLFYSVGIGQISSEVPQNLSASRPQDRQFILSSKKLLLSDSGFYLCAWSVKGSAEAFFGQGTRLTVV.

This clone appeared a single time. The chain combines TRBV10-3 with TRBJ1-5; 7 bases map to TRBD1. This CDR3 is built from 13 residues. J lost 7 bases, V lost 6 bases, and 6 bases had no gene match. Germline V gives CDR1 ENHRY, CDR2 SYGVKD. The CDR3, as DNA: TGTGCCATCAGAGACAGGGAGGAACAGCCCCAGCATTTT. It encodes CAIRDREEQPQHF.

The genes are TRBV9 and TRBJ2-1; 7 nucleotides match TRBD1. The CDR3 is 14 amino acids. Germline V gene data show CDR1 as SGDLS and CDR2 as YYNGEE. Trimming cost V 6 bases and J 6 bases; bases outside gene matches: 9. For the CDR3, the DNA is TGTGCCAGCACCAAGACAGGGAACACCAATGAGCAGTTCTTC. This gives the protein CASTKTGNTNEQFF.

This chain connects TRBV5-1 to TRBJ1-1, with 7 bases identical to TRBD1. The V gene end was trimmed by 7 bases and the J gene end by 0 bases; junction bases not matched to a gene: 9. The CDR3 spans 15 residues. CDR1 and CDR2 from the germline V gene are SGHRS and YFSETQ. For the CDR3, the DNA is TGCGCCAGCTCGGCGATGACAGGGTTGAACACTGAAGCTTTCTTT. Amino acids: CASSAMTGLNTEAFF.

The table lists this clone with a count of one. The CDR3 coding sequence is TGTGCCCGCACCCCGGGGGGGCTAGCGGGGGGGAATAGCACAGATACGCAGTATTTT. Its translation is CARTPGGLAGGNSTDTQYF. The V gene is TRBV28, the J gene TRBJ2-3; 12 nucleotides align to TRBD2. Germline loops: CDR1 MDHEN, CDR2 SYDVKM. This CDR3 region has 19 residues. V shed 11 bases, J shed 0 bases, and the junction held 18 bases outside the gene matches.